By proportion, the clone carrying this TCR beta chain is medium-sized. What it binds is unknown. The gene names here belong to mouse. Coverage ceases 1 residue before the CDR3 finishes, and the germline J gene fills in the end. The data originate from a study of tissue T cells after allogeneic stem cell transplantation. Points from the study as a whole: Some tissue clones might be persisting host cells; their alloreactivity or antigen specificity was not determined. Anatomically similar tissues had similar TCR repertoires within each patient. Few T cell clones were shared across patients, but motif clusters showed tissue-specific shared signatures. Only a limited share of tissue TCRs appeared in blood or spleen.

Germline V lookup: CDR1 KGHTA, CDR2 FRNEEI. V was cut by 2 bases and J by 3 bases, with 8 bases left in between. This CDR3 is 14 amino acids long. Noted time point: mouse harvest day 14 after allogeneic transplant. Each mouse received 10^7 T-cell-depleted marrow cells plus 10^6 splenic CD5+ T cells by tail vein. Profiled with immunoSEQ multiplex PCR; TCRdb holds only in-frame clones, not every one. Of about 7,400 clones in the sample, around 34% are singletons; the top ten hold over 2.5%. Sequencing was carried out using skin. V gene TRBV24 combines with J gene TRBJ2-1; D might be TRBD2 (5 bases). The TCR originated in a female BALB/c mouse given C57BL/6 T cells with graft-versus-host disease after an allogeneic hematopoietic cell transplant. Incomplete CDR3 DNA: TGTGCCAGCAGTCTGCTGGGCGTCTATGCTGAGCAGTTC. It is translated as CASSLLGVYAEQF. The complete CDR3 protein is CASSLLGVYAEQFF.